This T cell receptor (beta chain) was found in a study of regulatory T cells in long-lasting Graves disease. Per germline, CDR1 SQVTM and CDR2 ANQGSEA. This CDR3 has 13 amino acids. V gave up 4 bases and J gave up 7 bases, with 16 bases separating them. The table lists this clonotype with a few counts. Indicated time point: persistent/refractory GD, antithyroid drugs over 5 years with positive TRAb. PBMC-extracted RNA yielded the TCR library. Relying on iRepertoire HTBI primers and Arm-PCR of CDR3 regions, the team built TCR beta libraries. TCRdb re-called the multiplex PCR reads with MiXCR, one entry per CDR3 protein. The sample comprises hundreds of thousands of distinct CDR3 sequences, around 21% of which are singletons, and 20% rests with the top ten.

This receptor was obtained from a female donor with Graves disease. The chain couples TRBV29-1 to TRBJ2-5, with D perhaps assigned TRBD1 or TRBD2 (5 bases each). Sample: peripheral blood mononuclear cells (PBMCs), taken when the disease was refractory, from a patient treated with antithyroid drugs. The CDR3 loop is CSVAEGTIGTQYF. CDR3 DNA sequence: TGCAGCGTTGCTGAGGGGACCATTGGGACCCAGTACTTC.